The 26 T cell receptor beta chains below all came from one sample that was sequenced in a study of neurological immune-mediated disorders. A single record per CDR3 protein comes from TCRdb applying MiXCR to the 5' RACE reads. Here the sample spans approximately 82,000 distinct CDR3 sequences, just over 2.5% being singletons. The sequencing input was PBMCs. The receptor set was obtained from a woman younger than 45 with multiple sclerosis.

There are many counts of this clonotype. The rearrangement joins TRBV2 to TRBJ1-5; unclear D gene. V lost 3 bases to trimming and J lost 0 bases, with 9 bases between them. The V gene's germline CDR1 is SNHLY and CDR2 FYNNEI. There are 15 residues in the CDR3. The CDR3 nucleotides read TGTGCCAGCAGTGAGTATGGTTATAGCAATCAGCCCCAGCATTTT. It translates to CASSEYGYSNQPQHF. The variable domain in full, completed from reference TRBV2 and TRBJ1-5, reads EPEVTQTPSHQVTQMGQEVILRCVPISNHLYFYWYRQILGQKVEFLVSFYNNEISEKSEIFDDQFSVERPDGSNFTLKIRSTKLEDSAMYFCASSEYGYSNQPQHFGDGTRLSIL.

This clonotype was observed many times. The chain uses TRBV4-3 and TRBJ1-1; D may be TRBD1 (5 bases). CDR3 length: 16 residues. Germline V CDR1 and CDR2: LGHNA, YSLEER. The V and J ends lost 1 base and 6 bases respectively, with 18 bases between them. CDR3 amino acids: CASSQVGNWGEAEAFF. CDR3 coding DNA: TGCGCCAGCAGCCAAGTGGGGAATTGGGGGGAGGCTGAAGCTTTCTTT.

This clonotype was observed a handful of times. This may arise from a read error, as a much more abundant clone is one base away. The CDR3 does not close with the conserved phenylalanine or tryptophan, likely indicating a read error. The gene calls are TRBV14 and TRBJ2-7; weak D call: TRBD2 (6 bases). Trimming left V 5 bases short and J 3 bases short, with 14 bases between. This CDR3 has 14 residues. From germline, CDR1 is SGHDN and CDR2 FVKESK. CDR3: CASSSAGGLYEQYI. The CDR3 nucleotides read TGTGCCAGCAGCAGTGCCGGGGGACTCTACGAGCAGTACATC.

This clonotype showed up many times. The chain combines TRBV6-1 with TRBJ2-7; tentative D call: TRBD2 (5 bases). CDR3 length: 13 residues. Germline CDR1 MNHNS, CDR2 SASEGT. Trimming took off 4 bases at V and 3 bases at J, with 10 bases between the two ends. The CDR3 region is CASSVEADYEQYF. CDR3 DNA sequence: TGTGCCAGCAGTGTTGAAGCGGACTACGAGCAGTACTTC.

This clonotype was detected ten times or more. The chain has TRBV20-1 and TRBJ1-1; unclear D gene. CDR1 and CDR2 (germline): DFQATT, SNEGSKA (reference sequence). V lost 5 bases, J lost 11 bases, and 6 bases lay in between. The CDR3 is 8 residues long. CDR3 sequence (DNA): TGCAGTGCTCAAGGGGCTTTCTTT. Protein product: CSAQGAFF.

This clonotype appeared many times. V gene TRBV12-3 or TRBV12-4 combines with J gene TRBJ2-3, with 8 bases that match TRBD1. CDR3 length: 17 amino acids. Trimming cost V 2 bases and J 4 bases; bases outside gene matches: 11. DNA of the CDR3: TGTGCCAGCAGTTTAACAGGACAGGGCAGTGGAGCAGATACGCAGTATTTT. As protein: CASSLTGQGSGADTQYF.

The table lists this clonotype with many counts. The chain recombines TRBV5-1 with TRBJ2-5; D is unclear. The germline V gene encodes CDR1 SGHRS and CDR2 YFSETQ. V was clipped by 4 bases and J by 4 bases, with 11 bases between them. The CDR3 length is 13 residues. Here the CDR3 DNA reads TGCGCCAGCAGCCAGGTAGTGGGAGAGACCCAGTACTTC. It encodes CASSQVVGETQYF. Full variable domain (rest looked up from reference TRBV5-1 and TRBJ2-5): KAGVTQTPRYLIKTRGQQVTLSCSPISGHRSVSWYQQTPGQGLQFLFEYFSETQRNKGNFPGRFSGRQFSNSRSEMNVSTLELGDSALYLCASSQVVGETQYFGPGTRLLVL.

This clonotype was counted at least ten times. The chain's CDR3 is CSARAGVDHEQYF. Written as DNA, the CDR3 is TGCAGTGCTAGAGCGGGAGTAGACCACGAGCAGTACTTC. This sequence joins TRBV20-1 and TRBJ2-7; a possible D gene is TRBD2 (6 bases). The CDR3 extends over 13 amino acids. Germline V CDR1 and CDR2: DFQATT, SNEGSKA (reference sequence). V was trimmed by 1 base and J by 5 bases, leaving 12 bases between them.

This clonotype was counted only a few times. A much larger clonotype is one base distant, so this may be a read error. The rearrangement uses TRBV12-3 or TRBV12-4 and TRBJ2-1, with a possible D match to TRBD2 (5 bases). The CDR3 sequence is 11 residues long. DNA for the CDR3: TGTGACAGCAGTCCTAGCAGGGAGCAGTTCTTC. Protein product: CDSSPSREQFF.

The CDR3 loop reads CASSFGASSNEQFF. CDR3 in DNA: TGTGCCAGCAGCTTTGGGGCTAGCAGCAATGAGCAGTTCTTC. The chain employs TRBV5-5 and TRBJ2-1; possibly TRBD1 or TRBD2 for D (5 bases each). Germline CDR1 reads SGHKS; CDR2 reads YYEKEE (reference sequence). There are 14 residues in the CDR3. Trimming took 2 bases from V and 6 from J, leaving 12 bases between them.

The table lists this clonotype with many counts. The rearrangement uses TRBV20-1 and TRBJ1-1, with D unresolved. The length of the CDR3 is 11 residues. CDR1 and CDR2 from the germline V gene are DFQATT and SNEGSKA (reference sequence). The ends were cut back, 0 bases at V and 4 bases at J, with 3 bases in the middle. CDR3 residues: CSARDLTEAFF. In DNA, the CDR3 is TGCAGTGCTAGAGATCTCACTGAAGCTTTCTTT.

This clonotype was counted ten times or more. The chain links TRBV7-9 to TRBJ2-5; possibly TRBD2 for D (6 bases). The CDR3 runs to 13 residues. Germline V gene data show CDR1 as SEHNR and CDR2 as FQNEAQ (reference sequence). The ends were cut back, 5 bases at V and 1 base at J, with 8 bases in the middle. CDR3 in amino acids: CASSRDFQETQYF. The CDR3 DNA reads TGTGCCAGCAGCCGGGACTTCCAAGAGACCCAGTACTTC.

This clonotype was seen at least ten times. Germline and junction disagree at one end, which may indicate a read error. This chain connects TRBV7-9 to TRBJ2-2; D possibly corresponds to TRBD1 (5 bases). The CDR3 length is 15 residues. CDR1 SEHNR and CDR2 FQNEAQ come from the germline V gene (reference sequence). For the CDR3, the DNA is TGTGCCAGCAGATTAGGGGCGGCGAACACCGGGGAGCTGTTTTTT. Translating it yields CASRLGAANTGELFF.

Ten or more counts support this clonotype. The V gene is TRBV7-2, the J gene TRBJ1-1; no firm D call. V lost 5 bases and J lost 7, with 14 bases in between. The CDR3 loop spans 13 amino acids. Germline lookup yields CDR1 SGHTA and CDR2 FQGNSA. The CDR3 DNA is TGTGCCAGCAGCGCCACCCCTCGGGGTGAAGCTTTCTTT. Its translation is CASSATPRGEAFF. Full variable domain (remainder filled in from reference TRBV7-2 and TRBJ1-1): GAGVSQSPSNKVTEKGKDVELRCDPISGHTALYWYRQSLGQGLEFLIYFQGNSAPDKSGLPSDRFSAERTGGSVSTLTIQRTQQEDSAVYLCASSATPRGEAFFGQGTRLTVV.

This clonotype was seen at least ten times. V gene TRBV12-3 or TRBV12-4 combines with J gene TRBJ2-7; no clear D. This CDR3 has 13 amino acids. The ends were cut back, 4 bases at V and 1 base at J, with 8 bases in the middle. The CDR3: CASSYDGSYEQYF. As DNA, the CDR3 is TGTGCCAGCAGTTACGACGGTTCCTACGAGCAGTACTTC.

There are many counts of this clonotype. The V call is TRBV5-6, the J call TRBJ2-7; the D is unclear. The CDR3 covers 13 residues. Between the trimmed V and J ends, which lost 5 bases and 1 base, there was a span of 10 bases. Per germline, CDR1 SGHDT and CDR2 YYEEEE. CDR3: CASSTRASYEQYF. DNA of the CDR3: TGTGCCAGCAGTACCCGGGCGTCCTACGAGCAGTACTTC.

Ten or more counts support this clonotype. This sequence joins TRBV7-9 and TRBJ1-5, with a possible D match to TRBD1 (5 bases). This CDR3 comprises 14 residues. The V gene lost 5 bases and the J gene lost 6 bases, with 14 bases spanning the gap. Germline CDR1 is SEHNR and CDR2 is FQNEAQ (reference sequence). The CDR3 here is CASSPQGGGQPQHF. The CDR3 DNA follows: TGTGCCAGCAGCCCCCAGGGTGGAGGTCAGCCCCAGCATTTT.

This clonotype was counted ten times or more. The V call is TRBV4-1, the J call TRBJ2-1; D is possibly TRBD2 (5 bases). This CDR3 contains 16 residues. Per germline, CDR1 MGHRA and CDR2 YSYEKL. V was pared by 4 bases and J by 6 bases, with 19 bases between. CDR3 sequence reads: CASSPRSDYRSNEQFF. In DNA, the CDR3 is TGCGCCAGCAGCCCTCGATCCGACTATAGGTCCAATGAGCAGTTCTTC.

In its sample, this clonotype was seen many times. Here the CDR3 reads CSVIPIHGGRGGVVHEQFF. The CDR3 coding sequence is TGCAGCGTCATCCCCATACATGGGGGGCGCGGAGGTGTCGTCCATGAGCAGTTCTTC. V is TRBV29-1 and J is TRBJ2-1, with D perhaps matching TRBD1 or TRBD2 (6 bases each). CDR1 and CDR2 (germline): SQVTM, ANQGSEA. Trimming left V 6 bases short and J 8 bases short, with 35 bases between. This CDR3 contains 19 residues.

The chain couples TRBV20-1 to TRBJ1-1; no definite D call. From germline, CDR1 is DFQATT and CDR2 SNEGSKA (reference sequence). CDR3 length: 12 residues. V was pared by 2 bases and J by 3 bases, with 7 bases between. The CDR3 nucleotides read TGCAGTGCTAGAAAGATTGACACTGAAGCTTTCTTT. Protein: CSARKIDTEAFF.

This clonotype has ten or more counts. The CDR3, as DNA: TGTGCCAGCAGCCTCGAGGACAGGGAAGTGGCCGGGGAGCTGTTTTTT. Translating it yields CASSLEDREVAGELFF. The V and J genes are TRBV7-2 and TRBJ2-2; TRBD1 agrees at 8 bases. The CDR3 has 16 amino acids. Germline V gene data show CDR1 as SGHTA and CDR2 as FQGNSA. The ends lost 5 bases at V and 6 bases at J; junction bases unmatched: 11.

This clonotype was recorded many times. The CDR3 coding sequence is TGTGCCAGCAGCCCCTTTTCAGTCGACAGGGGGACCACCGGGGAGCTGTTTTTT. This translates into CASSPFSVDRGTTGELFF. V usage is TRBV7-9 and J usage is TRBJ2-2; 9 bases align to TRBD1. CDR3 length equals 18 residues. V was pared by 5 bases and J by 4 bases, with 14 bases of the junction left unmatched. Germline V gives CDR1 SEHNR, CDR2 FQNEAQ (reference sequence).

This clonotype was seen many times. V usage is TRBV5-1 and J usage is TRBJ1-6; D is uncertain. CDR1 and CDR2 from the germline V gene are SGHRS and YFSETQ. The ends were cut back, 0 bases at V and 7 bases at J, with 5 bases in the middle. The CDR3 totals 13 residues. The CDR3 DNA follows: TGCGCCAGCAGCTTGGCCGGGAATTCACCCCTCCACTTT. This translates into CASSLAGNSPLHF. The full variable domain, with the rest looked up from reference TRBV5-1 and TRBJ1-6, is KAGVTQTPRYLIKTRGQQVTLSCSPISGHRSVSWYQQTPGQGLQFLFEYFSETQRNKGNFPGRFSGRQFSNSRSEMNVSTLELGDSALYLCASSLAGNSPLHFGNGTRLTVT.

This clonotype was observed at least ten times. The chain carries TRBV7-9 and TRBJ2-1; 8 nucleotides match TRBD2. Germline V gene sequence: CDR1 SEHNR, CDR2 FQNEAQ (reference sequence). The V and J ends lost 5 bases and 0 bases, in that order; junction bases with no gene match: 3. This CDR3 region has 15 residues. The CDR3 nucleotides read TGTGCCAGCAGCCAAAGCGGGAGCTCCTACAATGAGCAGTTCTTC. It is translated as CASSQSGSSYNEQFF.

This clonotype was counted many times. The rearrangement uses TRBV2 and TRBJ2-3; D is ambiguous. From germline, CDR1 is SNHLY and CDR2 FYNNEI. The V and J ends lost 6 bases and 0 bases respectively, with 10 bases between them. The CDR3 loop spans 14 amino acids. Written as DNA, the CDR3 is TGTGCCAGCAGGAGTCAGCAGAGCACAGATACGCAGTATTTT. It translates to CASRSQQSTDTQYF.

This clonotype was seen at least ten times. This sequence joins TRBV15 and TRBJ1-1; D not certain. V was cut by 0 bases and J by 2 bases, with 4 bases left in between. CDR1 is LNHNV and CDR2 is YYDKDF in the germline V gene (reference sequence). This CDR3 spans 13 amino acids. CDR3 sequence (DNA): TGTGCCACCAGCAGAGATTTTAACACTGAAGCTTTCTTT. Translation: CATSRDFNTEAFF.